Listed below are T cell receptor beta chains from one sample, sequenced in a study of blood T cell repertoires in COVID-19. Data came from immunoSEQ multiplex PCR; TCRdb stores just in-frame clones and leaves some out. The repertoire holds about 270,000 clones, with approximately 83% as singletons. Sequenced: peripheral blood. Source of these receptors: a woman between 50 and 59 years old who had recovered from COVID-19. CDR3s include the opening cysteine and the closing phenylalanine or tryptophan. Each record gives: CDR3 length, J gene, D gene, clone size, V gene, CDR3 DNA, CDR3 protein. D genes are given only for firm matches. Some rows mark clone size as missing; the rest say once, few, many or name a class of expanded clone.

CDR3 length: 19; J gene: TRBJ1-3; D gene: TRBD1; clone size: NA; V gene: TRBV28; CDR3 DNA: TGTGCCAGCAGCCCGCCGGGTACAGGGGCCCTTTTCTCTGGAAACACCATATATTTT; CDR3 protein: CASSPPGTGALFSGNTIYF
CDR3 length: 16; J gene: TRBJ2-5; D gene: TRBD2; clone size: NA; V gene: TRBV6-2/TRBV6-3; CDR3 DNA: TGTGCCAGCAGTTCTGGAAGAAGCGGGGGGGTCGAGACCCAGTACTTC; CDR3 protein: CASSSGRSGGVETQYF
CDR3 length: 17; J gene: TRBJ2-2; D gene: TRBD2; clone size: once; V gene: TRBV28; CDR3 DNA: TGTGCCAGCAGTTTAGAGGGACTAGCGGGGGGCACCGGGGAGCTGTTTTTT; CDR3 protein: CASSLEGLAGGTGELFF
CDR3 length: 15; J gene: TRBJ2-3; D gene: NA; clone size: NA; V gene: TRBV5-1; CDR3 DNA: TGCGCCAGCAGCTTATTGGAGGGGGCACCAGATACGCAGTATTTT; CDR3 protein: CASSLLEGAPDTQYF
CDR3 length: 13; J gene: TRBJ2-7; D gene: NA; clone size: NA; V gene: TRBV6-6; CDR3 DNA: TGTGCCAGCAGTTACTCAACGGAGGTCGAGCAGTACTTC; CDR3 protein: CASSYSTEVEQYF
CDR3 length: 12; J gene: TRBJ2-7; D gene: NA; clone size: few; V gene: TRBV7-9; CDR3 DNA: TGTGCCAGCGCCCCGAGCTCCTACGAGCAGTACTTC; CDR3 protein: CASAPSSYEQYF
CDR3 length: 16; J gene: TRBJ2-2; D gene: TRBD2; clone size: NA; V gene: TRBV19; CDR3 DNA: TGTGCCAGTAGTATAATAAGCGGGAGAGTCACCGGGGAGCTGTTTTTT; CDR3 protein: CASSIISGRVTGELFF
CDR3 length: 14; J gene: TRBJ2-3; D gene: NA; clone size: NA; V gene: TRBV7-2; CDR3 DNA: TGTGCCAGCAGCTTAGTAGAGCGTGCAGATACGCAGTATTTT; CDR3 protein: CASSLVERADTQYF
CDR3 length: 15; J gene: TRBJ1-1; D gene: TRBD1; clone size: NA; V gene: TRBV10-3; CDR3 DNA: TGTGCCATCAGTAACAGGGGCCGGATGAACACTGAAGCTTTCTTT; CDR3 protein: CAISNRGRMNTEAFF
CDR3 length: 15; J gene: TRBJ2-7; D gene: TRBD1; clone size: NA; V gene: TRBV6-2/TRBV6-3; CDR3 DNA: TGTGCCAGCAGCCTTCTCACAGGGGTCGCCTACGAGCAGTACTTC; CDR3 protein: CASSLLTGVAYEQYF
CDR3 length: 16; J gene: TRBJ2-1; D gene: TRBD2; clone size: NA; V gene: TRBV6-4; CDR3 DNA: TGTGCCAGCAGTGAGATAGCGGGAGGGAGCTACAATGAGCAGTTCTTC; CDR3 protein: CASSEIAGGSYNEQFF
CDR3 length: 15; J gene: TRBJ2-7; D gene: TRBD2; clone size: NA; V gene: TRBV6-5; CDR3 DNA: TGTGCCAGCAGTTACTCTGGTAGCGGGGGGTACGAGCAGTACTTC; CDR3 protein: CASSYSGSGGYEQYF
CDR3 length: 11; J gene: TRBJ2-3; D gene: NA; clone size: once; V gene: TRBV28; CDR3 DNA: TGTGCTTCCCGGGGTACAGATACGCAGTATTTT; CDR3 protein: CASRGTDTQYF
CDR3 length: 18; J gene: TRBJ1-6; D gene: NA; clone size: NA; V gene: TRBV7-2; CDR3 DNA: TGTGCCAGCAGCTCCCCCCCGTATAGGAGCTCCTATAATTCACCCCTCCACTTT; CDR3 protein: CASSSPPYRSSYNSPLHF
CDR3 length: 15; J gene: TRBJ1-2; D gene: TRBD1; clone size: NA; V gene: TRBV2; CDR3 DNA: TGTGCCAGCAGTGGACAGGGGGCTTCTAACTATGGCTACACCTTC; CDR3 protein: CASSGQGASNYGYTF
CDR3 length: 13; J gene: TRBJ1-1; D gene: TRBD1; clone size: NA; V gene: TRBV2; CDR3 DNA: TGTGCCAGCACCGGACAGGGACGGACTGAAGCTTTCTTT; CDR3 protein: CASTGQGRTEAFF
CDR3 length: 13; J gene: TRBJ2-3; D gene: NA; clone size: NA; V gene: TRBV30; CDR3 DNA: TGTGCCTGGAGTGGGCTACGAGCGGATACGCAGTATTTT; CDR3 protein: CAWSGLRADTQYF
CDR3 length: 13; J gene: TRBJ1-4; D gene: NA; clone size: NA; V gene: TRBV6-5; CDR3 DNA: TGTGCCAGCAGGGCAGGGTCGAACGAAAAACTGTTTTTT; CDR3 protein: CASRAGSNEKLFF
CDR3 length: 18; J gene: TRBJ1-5; D gene: NA; clone size: NA; V gene: TRBV4-2; CDR3 DNA: TGTGCCAGCAGCCAAGATCGGGGAGGGACTTTTGGCAATCAGCCCCAGCATTTT; CDR3 protein: CASSQDRGGTFGNQPQHF
CDR3 length: 16; J gene: TRBJ1-1; D gene: TRBD1; clone size: once; V gene: TRBV3-1/TRBV3-2; CDR3 DNA: TGTGCCAGCAGCCATTCTCCGGACAGGGGTCTCCCTGAAGCTTTCTTT; CDR3 protein: CASSHSPDRGLPEAFF
CDR3 length: 15; J gene: TRBJ2-3; D gene: NA; clone size: once; V gene: TRBV18; CDR3 DNA: TGTGCCAGCCGGGTCGGAGGAACTAGCACAGATACGCAGTATTTT; CDR3 protein: CASRVGGTSTDTQYF
CDR3 length: 15; J gene: TRBJ2-5; D gene: TRBD2; clone size: few; V gene: TRBV20-1; CDR3 DNA: TGCAGTGCTAGTACTATCGGGAGGGGTGGCGAGACCCAGTACTTC; CDR3 protein: CSASTIGRGGETQYF
CDR3 length: 14; J gene: TRBJ2-2; D gene: NA; clone size: NA; V gene: TRBV2; CDR3 DNA: TGTGCCAGCAGTGCAGGGGAAAGGCCCGGGGAGCTGTTTTTT; CDR3 protein: CASSAGERPGELFF
CDR3 length: 14; J gene: TRBJ1-2; D gene: TRBD1; clone size: NA; V gene: TRBV25-1; CDR3 DNA: TGTGCCAGCAGAGCGGCCAGGGGGCTGGGTGGCTACACCTTC; CDR3 protein: CASRAARGLGGYTF
CDR3 length: 15; J gene: TRBJ1-4; D gene: NA; clone size: NA; V gene: TRBV18; CDR3 DNA: TGTGCCAGCTCACCGGATGTGCAGGGGAAGGAAAAACTGTTTTTT; CDR3 protein: CASSPDVQGKEKLFF
CDR3 length: 15; J gene: TRBJ1-5; D gene: NA; clone size: NA; V gene: TRBV27; CDR3 DNA: TGTGCCAGCAGTCGACGGGGTTATAGCAATCAGCCCCAGCATTTT; CDR3 protein: CASSRRGYSNQPQHF
CDR3 length: 13; J gene: TRBJ2-5; D gene: TRBD2; clone size: NA; V gene: TRBV12-3/TRBV12-4; CDR3 DNA: TGTGCCAGCAGTCCTCCCTGGGAGGGGACCCAGTACTTC; CDR3 protein: CASSPPWEGTQYF
CDR3 length: 13; J gene: TRBJ1-1; D gene: NA; clone size: NA; V gene: TRBV27; CDR3 DNA: TGTGCCAGCAGGGAGTCGGTGTGGACTGAAGCTTTCTTT; CDR3 protein: CASRESVWTEAFF
CDR3 length: 17; J gene: TRBJ1-1; D gene: NA; clone size: NA; V gene: TRBV7-9; CDR3 DNA: TGTGCCAGCAGCTTAGTTCAGAGGGTGACTAGGGACACTGAAGCTTTCTTT; CDR3 protein: CASSLVQRVTRDTEAFF
CDR3 length: 14; J gene: TRBJ1-4; D gene: TRBD1; clone size: NA; V gene: TRBV6-5; CDR3 DNA: TGTGCCAGCAGGATACAGGGGATTGGAGAAAAACTGTTTTTT; CDR3 protein: CASRIQGIGEKLFF
CDR3 length: 15; J gene: TRBJ2-1; D gene: TRBD2; clone size: once; V gene: TRBV9; CDR3 DNA: TGTGCCAGCAGCGACGGGACTAGCGAAAGCAATGAGCAGTTCTTC; CDR3 protein: CASSDGTSESNEQFF
CDR3 length: 17; J gene: TRBJ2-2; D gene: TRBD2; clone size: NA; V gene: TRBV3-1/TRBV3-2; CDR3 DNA: TGTGCCAGCAGCCAACTGGAGGCTAGCGGGGGGGCCGGGGAGCTGTTTTTT; CDR3 protein: CASSQLEASGGAGELFF
CDR3 length: 16; J gene: TRBJ2-3; D gene: TRBD2; clone size: few; V gene: TRBV7-9; CDR3 DNA: TGTGCCAGCAGCCCTACTCAGCGGACTAGGACAGATACGCAGTATTTT; CDR3 protein: CASSPTQRTRTDTQYF
CDR3 length: 15; J gene: TRBJ1-4; D gene: NA; clone size: NA; V gene: TRBV9; CDR3 DNA: TGTGCCAGCAGCGTAGGGAGGGGCCTCAATGAAAAACTGTTTTTT; CDR3 protein: CASSVGRGLNEKLFF
CDR3 length: 13; J gene: TRBJ2-7; D gene: NA; clone size: few; V gene: TRBV19; CDR3 DNA: TGTGCCAGTAGTGCCGGGGGAGACTACGAGCAGTACTTC; CDR3 protein: CASSAGGDYEQYF
CDR3 length: 17; J gene: TRBJ2-7; D gene: TRBD2; clone size: NA; V gene: TRBV3-1/TRBV3-2; CDR3 DNA: TGTGCCAGCAGCGACGGACTAGCGGGATGGGAGAGCTACGAGCAGTACTTC; CDR3 protein: CASSDGLAGWESYEQYF
CDR3 length: 11; J gene: TRBJ2-1; D gene: NA; clone size: NA; V gene: TRBV15; CDR3 DNA: TGTGCCACCAGCAGAGACAGGGAGCAGTTCTTC; CDR3 protein: CATSRDREQFF
CDR3 length: 14; J gene: TRBJ1-1; D gene: NA; clone size: NA; V gene: TRBV3-1/TRBV3-2; CDR3 DNA: TGTGCCAGCAGCCAAGGGGGGCCGAACACTGAAGCTTTCTTT; CDR3 protein: CASSQGGPNTEAFF
CDR3 length: 13; J gene: TRBJ1-1; D gene: NA; clone size: NA; V gene: TRBV12-3/TRBV12-4; CDR3 DNA: TGTGCCAGCAGTTTATTAGGACAACAGAGGGCTTTCTTT; CDR3 protein: CASSLLGQQRAFF
CDR3 length: 24; J gene: TRBJ2-1; D gene: TRBD2; clone size: NA; V gene: TRBV3-1/TRBV3-2; CDR3 DNA: TGTGCCAGCAGCCATTTTCTGGGAACCCCTAGCGGGAGGGCCGGCCTTAGCTCCTACAATGAGCAGTTCTTC; CDR3 protein: CASSHFLGTPSGRAGLSSYNEQFF
CDR3 length: 15; J gene: TRBJ2-1; D gene: TRBD2; clone size: NA; V gene: TRBV7-8; CDR3 DNA: TGTGCCAGCAGCTTAGGCGGGACTAGCGGCAATGAGCAGTTCTTC; CDR3 protein: CASSLGGTSGNEQFF
CDR3 length: 11; J gene: TRBJ1-2; D gene: NA; clone size: NA; V gene: TRBV30; CDR3 DNA: TGTGCCTGGATGCGAGGTTATGGCTACACCTTC; CDR3 protein: CAWMRGYGYTF
CDR3 length: 12; J gene: TRBJ2-5; D gene: NA; clone size: NA; V gene: TRBV13; CDR3 DNA: TGTGCCAGCAGCTCCTCTAAGGAGACCCAGTACTTC; CDR3 protein: CASSSSKETQYF